The 11 T cell receptor beta chains reported below all come from one sample, sequenced in a study of blood T cell repertoires in COVID-19. TCRdb's table, derived via immunoSEQ multiplex PCR, lists solely in-frame clones and lacks some. The sample shows some 45,000 clones, about 90% of them seen only once. Sequences were obtained from peripheral blood. These receptors originate from a human donor in a cohort sampled during active COVID-19.

J is TRBJ2-3 and V is TRBV2; 9 nucleotides agree with TRBD2. CDR3 length: 14 amino acids. V lost 7 bases to trimming and J lost 5 bases; unmatched junction nucleotides: 7. The germline V gene has CDR1 SNHLY and CDR2 FYNNEI. CDR3 protein: CASKASGVVDTQYF. The CDR3 nucleotides are TGTGCCAGCAAGGCTAGCGGGGTGGTAGATACGCAGTATTTT. Full variable domain (rest looked up from reference TRBV2 and TRBJ2-3): EPEVTQTPSHQVTQMGQEVILRCVPISNHLYFYWYRQILGQKVEFLVSFYNNEISEKSEIFDDQFSVERPDGSNFTLKIRSTKLEDSAMYFCASKASGVVDTQYFGPGTRLTVL.

The chain uses TRBV18 and TRBJ1-4; 10 bases line up with TRBD1. V was clipped by 3 bases and J by 2 bases; unmatched bases: 3. CDR3 length: 16 residues. Germline CDR1 reads KGHSH; CDR2 reads LQKENI. The CDR3 DNA follows: TGTGCCAGCTCACCGGGACAGGGGACGACTAATGAAAAACTGTTTTTT. This codes for CASSPGQGTTNEKLFF.

The table lists this clone with a few counts. The chain links TRBV6-2 or TRBV6-3 to TRBJ2-7, with 7 nucleotides matching TRBD1. The CDR3 is made up of 16 amino acids. CDR1 MNHEY and CDR2 SVGEGT come from the germline V gene. With V trimmed by 2 bases and J by 7 bases, 14 bases remained unmatched. CDR3 in amino acids: CASSYGSGTAEREQYF. The DNA of the CDR3 is TGTGCCAGCAGTTACGGATCCGGGACAGCAGAACGGGAGCAGTACTTC.

The chain employs TRBV19 and TRBJ1-1; possibly TRBD1 for D (6 bases). CDR1 LNHDA and CDR2 SQIVND come from the germline V gene (reference sequence). The CDR3 has 12 amino acids. Trimming removed 6 bases at V and 11 bases at J, with 16 bases between. CDR3 in amino acids: CASSLQQGAAFF. The DNA of the CDR3 is TGTGCCAGTAGCCTCCAACAGGGAGCGGCTTTCTTT.

The rearrangement uses TRBV19 and TRBJ1-1; D remains unclear. Germline CDR1 is LNHDA and CDR2 is SQIVND (reference sequence). The CDR3 sequence is 15 residues long. The germline V and J ends were trimmed by 4 bases and 1 base, with 13 bases remaining between them. CDR3: CASSTPRGSNTEAFF. DNA of the CDR3: TGTGCCAGTAGTACCCCTAGAGGGTCGAACACTGAAGCTTTCTTT.

Worth noting for this clone: No DNA is shown, since the ends of the CDR3 on it are uncertain; the CDR3 is the one TCRdb lists. V and J are TRBV18 and TRBJ1-1. Ends included, the CDR3 has 16 residues. The germline gives CDR1 KGHSH, CDR2 LQKENI. The CDR3 spells CASSFGPGGLNTEAFF.

This clone occurred once. The chain links TRBV5-6 to TRBJ2-5; 7 positions match TRBD1. This CDR3 is built from 16 residues. Germline CDR1 SGHDT, CDR2 YYEEEE. Unmatched junction bases numbered 6, after V lost 0 bases and J lost 1 base. This CDR3 is CASSLDVGTVQETQYF. In nucleotides, the CDR3 is TGTGCCAGCAGCTTGGACGTAGGGACAGTCCAAGAGACCCAGTACTTC. Full variable domain (missing parts from reference TRBV5-6 and TRBJ2-5): DAGVTQSPTHLIKTRGQQVTLRCSPKSGHDTVSWYQQALGQGPQFIFQYYEEEERQRGNFPDRFSGHQFPNYSSELNVNALLLGDSALYLCASSLDVGTVQETQYFGPGTRLLVL.

As for this clone: A read error may account for a junction end that differs from germline. The rearrangement joins TRBV7-7 to TRBJ2-3; unclear D gene. CDR1 is SSHAT, CDR2 FNYEAQ, per germline (reference sequence). The CDR3 totals 13 residues. The CDR3 loop reads CASSLFRTDTQYF. The CDR3 DNA is TGTGCTAGCAGCTTATTTCGTACAGATACGCAGTATTTT.

V is TRBV7-9 and J is TRBJ1-1, with D perhaps matching TRBD1 (5 bases). The CDR3 spans 14 residues. V lost 5 bases to trimming and J lost 5 bases, with 15 bases between them. Germline V lookup: CDR1 SEHNR, CDR2 FQNEAQ (reference sequence). Here the CDR3 reads CASSLRVVSTEAFF. CDR3 nucleotide sequence: TGTGCCAGCAGCCTCAGGGTAGTGAGTACTGAAGCTTTCTTT.

This chain connects TRBV4-1 to TRBJ1-2, with D tentatively TRBD1 (6 bases). V shed 2 bases and J shed 6 bases, with 10 bases lying between them. The CDR3 is 13 amino acids. From germline, CDR1 is MGHRA and CDR2 YSYEKL. DNA of the CDR3: TGCGCCAGCAGCCAAACAGGGTCGAATGGCTACACCTTC. Its protein is CASSQTGSNGYTF.

Only a few counts were recorded for this clone. V and J are TRBV6-5 and TRBJ1-1; 12 bases agree with TRBD1. Germline V lookup: CDR1 MNHEY, CDR2 SVGAGI. Trimming removed 2 bases from V and 4 bases from J; junction bases left unmatched: 2. This CDR3 comprises 15 residues. CDR3 in amino acids: CASSYGTGGFTEAFF. The CDR3 DNA reads as TGTGCCAGCAGTTACGGGACAGGGGGCTTCACTGAAGCTTTCTTT.